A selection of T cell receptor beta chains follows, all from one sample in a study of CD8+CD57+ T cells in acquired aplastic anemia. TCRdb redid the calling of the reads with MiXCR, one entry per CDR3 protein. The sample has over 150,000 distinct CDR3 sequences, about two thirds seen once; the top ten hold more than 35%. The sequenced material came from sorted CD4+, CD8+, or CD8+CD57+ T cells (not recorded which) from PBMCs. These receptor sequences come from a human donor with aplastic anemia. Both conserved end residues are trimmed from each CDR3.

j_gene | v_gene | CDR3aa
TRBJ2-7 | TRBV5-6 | ASSLAGDHEQY
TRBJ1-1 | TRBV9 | ASSPRTDMNTEAF
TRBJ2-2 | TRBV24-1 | ATGTGWNTGELF
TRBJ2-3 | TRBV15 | TTSRTSTDTQY
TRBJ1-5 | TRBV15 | ATSRDKGINQPQH
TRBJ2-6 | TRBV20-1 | SAREQGARMTGANVLT
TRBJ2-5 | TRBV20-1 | SAWTSEETQY
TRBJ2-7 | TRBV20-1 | SARDVGGRSSYEQY
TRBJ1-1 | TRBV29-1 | SVDRAVGTEAF
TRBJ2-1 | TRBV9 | ASSPPSGSSYNEQF